The 32 T cell receptor beta chains below come from one sample, sequenced in a study of OX40 agonist ivuxolimab in advanced cancers. TCRdb's copy holds only in-frame clones and misses some; the assay was immunoSEQ multiplex PCR. This repertoire shows 65,000 to 95,000 clones, around 80% found once; its top ten account for around 0.5%. The sequencing here drew on CD4+ or CD8+ T cells sorted from blood, taken in a trial of the OX40 agonist ivuxolimab. The origin of the receptors is an adult with an advanced solid tumor such as melanoma, head and neck, liver or kidney cancer.

The rearrangement joins TRBV27 to TRBJ2-3, with 9 positions matching TRBD2. Germline V CDR1 and CDR2: MNHEY, SMNVEV (reference sequence). This CDR3 contains 15 residues. The junction had 11 bases not matched to a gene; V was cut back by 5 bases and J by 8 bases. The CDR3 DNA follows: TGTGCCAGCAGTATAGAGCTAGCGGGGAGAGGTACGCAGTATTTT. Residues: CASSIELAGRGTQYF.

The chain employs TRBV15 and TRBJ1-5; 7 nucleotides match TRBD1. J was trimmed by 3 bases and V by 5 bases; bases with no gene match: 1. This CDR3 contains 13 residues. Germline lookup yields CDR1 LNHNV and CDR2 YYDKDF (reference sequence). The CDR3 DNA sequence: TGTGCCACCAGCGGGACAGTCAATCAGCCCCAGCATTTT. It encodes CATSGTVNQPQHF. Full variable domain (rest looked up from reference TRBV15 and TRBJ1-5): DAMVIQNPRYQVTQFGKPVTLSCSQTLNHNVMYWYQQKSSQAPKLLFHYYDKDFNNEADTPDNFQSRRPNTSFCFLDIRSPGLGDTAMYLCATSGTVNQPQHFGDGTRLSIL.

This clone turned up a few times. The CDR3 DNA follows: TGTGCCAGCACTAGCCAGACAGTCTACAATCAGCCCCAGCATTTT. This codes for CASTSQTVYNQPQHF. The chain joins TRBV28 to TRBJ1-5, with D possibly TRBD1 on 5 matching bases. V was trimmed by 7 bases and J by 3 bases, leaving 16 bases between them. CDR3 length equals 15 residues. The germline V gene has CDR1 MDHEN and CDR2 SYDVKM.

V gene TRBV5-4 combines with J gene TRBJ2-1; 8 positions match TRBD2. This CDR3 contains 17 residues. Trimming cost V 0 bases and J 4 bases; bases outside gene matches: 9. Germline V gene lookup returns CDR1 SGHNT and CDR2 YYREEE (reference sequence). Here the CDR3 DNA reads TGTGCCAGCAGCTTGGTTGGGGGGACTAGGGTTTACAATGAGCAGTTCTTC. Protein sequence: CASSLVGGTRVYNEQFF.

In this sample, this clone turned up once. The chain employs TRBV10-3 and TRBJ2-3; 7 bases map to TRBD2. V lost 4 bases and J lost 0; bases outside the gene matches: 4. CDR1 and CDR2 (germline): ENHRY, SYGVKD. The CDR3 totals 15 residues. This CDR3 reads CAISGSSGSTDTQYF. CDR3 DNA sequence: TGTGCCATCAGTGGTTCTAGCGGCAGCACAGATACGCAGTATTTT.

This sequence joins TRBV6-5 and TRBJ2-1, with D perhaps matching TRBD1 (6 bases). The V end was cut by 8 bases, the J end by 8 bases, with 22 bases between. Germline V gene lookup returns CDR1 MNHEY and CDR2 SVGAGI. CDR3 length equals 15 residues. Here the CDR3 DNA reads TGTGCCAGCGCTTCCCCAGCAGGGGTTAACGATGAGCAGTTCTTC. This sequence encodes CASASPAGVNDEQFF.

This chain uses TRBV15 with TRBJ1-5; D uncertain. CDR3 size: 18 residues. Deletions cut 3 bases from V and 0 bases from J, with 18 bases between. CDR1 LNHNV and CDR2 YYDKDF come from the germline V gene (reference sequence). In DNA form, the CDR3 reads TGTGCCACCAGCAGGGGTAGGGCGCCACCTTATAGCAATCAGCCCCAGCATTTT. Translation gives CATSRGRAPPYSNQPQHF.

The gene calls are TRBV15 and TRBJ2-1; 11 bases align to TRBD2. The length of the CDR3 is 17 residues. V lost 0 bases to trimming and J lost 5 bases; unmatched junction nucleotides: 6. Germline assignment: CDR1 LNHNV and CDR2 YYDKDF (reference sequence). The CDR3 nucleotides read TGTGCCACCAGCAGAGAAAAAGGGACTAGCGGCAACAATGAGCAGTTCTTC. This sequence encodes CATSREKGTSGNNEQFF.

The genes are TRBV7-2 and TRBJ1-4; no clear D. The CDR3 loop spans 13 amino acids. V lost 3 bases to trimming and J lost 8 bases, with 10 bases between them. CDR1 and CDR2 (germline): SGHTA, FQGNSA. Here the CDR3 reads CASSFTTGEKLFF. The CDR3 region has the DNA TGTGCCAGCAGCTTCACTACTGGGGAAAAACTGTTTTTT.

The rearrangement links TRBV7-9 to TRBJ1-4; no firm D call. CDR3 length: 12 residues. Germline V CDR1 and CDR2: SEHNR, FQNEAQ (reference sequence). V was trimmed by 2 bases and J by 7 bases, leaving 5 bases between them. CDR3 bases: TGTGCCAGCAGCTTATTTGGTGAAAAACTGTTTTTT. Protein sequence: CASSLFGEKLFF.

The gene calls are TRBV5-6 and TRBJ2-7; 9 bases agree with TRBD1. The V gene's germline CDR1 is SGHDT and CDR2 YYEEEE. V shed 3 bases, J shed 4 bases, and the junction held 5 bases outside the gene matches. There are 14 residues in the CDR3. The CDR3 loop reads CASSSKQGAYEQYF. DNA for the CDR3: TGTGCCAGCAGCTCGAAACAGGGGGCTTACGAGCAGTACTTC.

In its sample, this clone was seen once. The chain is built from TRBV7-2 and TRBJ1-5, with D tentatively TRBD1 (5 bases). V was trimmed by 4 bases and J by 4 bases, leaving 14 bases between them. Germline values: CDR1 SGHTA, CDR2 FQGNSA. The CDR3 has 15 residues. CDR3 loop: CASSSPGEGNQPQHF. CDR3 sequence (DNA): TGTGCCAGCAGCTCCCCCGGGGAGGGGAATCAGCCCCAGCATTTT.

This chain uses TRBV19 with TRBJ2-6; D is undetermined. V lost 3 bases to trimming and J lost 2 bases, with 8 bases between them. This CDR3 contains 15 residues. Per germline, CDR1 LNHDA and CDR2 SQIVND (reference sequence). The CDR3 sequence is CASSMGSAGANVLTF. The CDR3, as DNA: TGTGCCAGTAGTATGGGGTCGGCTGGGGCCAACGTCCTGACTTTC. Variable domain in full (rest from reference TRBV19 and TRBJ2-6): DGGITQSPKYLFRKEGQNVTLSCEQNLNHDAMYWYRQDPGQGLRLIYYSQIVNDFQKGDIAEGYSVSREKKESFPLTVTSAQKNPTAFYLCASSMGSAGANVLTFGAGSRLTVL.

The sample holds one count of this clone. The rearrangement uses TRBV2 and TRBJ1-5, with a weak D call TRBD1 (5 bases). With 5 bases removed from V and 7 bases from J, the gap between germline ends came to 12 bases. This CDR3 is built from 13 residues. Germline CDR1 and CDR2: SNHLY and FYNNEI. CDR3 bases: TGTGCCAGCAGTCGGGGGAGGGACCAGCCCCAGCATTTT. It yields the protein CASSRGRDQPQHF.

The chain recombines TRBV5-4 with TRBJ2-3, with TRBD1 as a possible D gene (7 bases). CDR3 length equals 16 residues. Deletions cut 8 bases from V and 0 bases from J, with 19 bases between. Germline values: CDR1 SGHNT, CDR2 YYREEE (reference sequence). The CDR3 sequence is CASSPGGKPSTDTQYF. For the CDR3, the DNA is TGTGCCAGTAGCCCAGGGGGGAAGCCTAGCACAGATACGCAGTATTTT.

The chain has TRBV15 and TRBJ1-1; 8 bases line up with TRBD1. CDR3 length equals 14 residues. CDR1 and CDR2 (germline): LNHNV, YYDKDF (reference sequence). With V trimmed by 0 bases and J by 5 bases, 2 bases remained unmatched. DNA of the CDR3: TGTGCCACCAGCAGAGAGACAGGGGTGACTGAAGCTTTCTTT. The encoded protein is CATSRETGVTEAFF. Looking up the rest from reference TRBV15 and TRBJ1-1 gives the full variable domain: DAMVIQNPRYQVTQFGKPVTLSCSQTLNHNVMYWYQQKSSQAPKLLFHYYDKDFNNEADTPDNFQSRRPNTSFCFLDIRSPGLGDTAMYLCATSRETGVTEAFFGQGTRLTVV.

The chain recombines TRBV7-2 with TRBJ2-1; 7 positions match TRBD2. CDR1 and CDR2 from the germline V gene are SGHTA and FQGNSA. V trimming: 2 bases; J trimming: 14 bases; junction bases outside the gene matches: 15. This CDR3 has 15 amino acids. The CDR3 DNA reads TGTGCCAGCAGCTTATCGCGGGAGCCCATCCCTTCGGAGTTCTTC. Amino acid sequence: CASSLSREPIPSEFF.

This clone was counted a few times. V is TRBV5-5 and J is TRBJ1-2, with D perhaps TRBD1 (6 bases). Germline lookup yields CDR1 SGHKS and CDR2 YYEKEE (reference sequence). CDR3 length equals 14 residues. The V gene lost 6 bases and the J gene lost 4 bases, with 16 bases spanning the gap. CDR3 sequence: CASNPTGGSYGYTF. The CDR3, as DNA: TGTGCCAGCAACCCGACAGGAGGTAGCTATGGCTACACCTTC.

The chain carries TRBV20-1 and TRBJ2-3; D is ambiguous. Germline V lookup: CDR1 DFQATT, CDR2 SNEGSKA (reference sequence). V was shortened by 0 bases and J by 6 bases, with 4 bases between the two germline ends. The CDR3 spans 11 residues. The CDR3, as DNA: TGCAGTGCTAGAGAGAGGGATACGCAGTATTTT. Encoded protein: CSARERDTQYF.

This clone was counted between two and nine times. The chain uses TRBV7-2 and TRBJ1-2, with 7 bases that match TRBD1. The CDR3 has 18 residues. Trimming took 1 base from V and 2 from J; bases not matched to a gene: 13. In germline, CDR1 is SGHTA, CDR2 FQGNSA. The CDR3 sequence: CASSLGSPGQDKNYGYTF. The CDR3 DNA is TGTGCCAGCAGCTTAGGAAGCCCTGGACAGGATAAGAACTATGGCTACACCTTC.

The chain combines TRBV5-4 with TRBJ2-1; possibly TRBD1 or TRBD2 for D (5 bases each). Germline V CDR1 and CDR2: SGHNT, YYREEE (reference sequence). V lost 4 bases and J lost 7, with 9 bases in between. The CDR3 runs 12 residues. The CDR3 sequence: CASSPGRNEQFF. CDR3 nucleotides: TGTGCCAGCAGCCCGGGACGGAATGAGCAGTTCTTC.

This chain links TRBV30 with TRBJ2-2, with a tentative D call TRBD2 (7 bases). The CDR3 totals 14 residues. In germline, CDR1 is GTSNPN, CDR2 SVGIG (reference sequence). The CDR3 reads CASWGGQGTGELFF. Here the CDR3 DNA reads TGTGCTTCCTGGGGGGGGCAAGGCACCGGGGAGCTGTTTTTT.

The V call is TRBV27, the J call TRBJ1-2; weak D call: TRBD1 (6 bases). The CDR3 extends over 14 amino acids. Trimming pared 5 bases from V and 3 bases from J, leaving 13 bases between. Germline assignment: CDR1 MNHEY and CDR2 SMNVEV (reference sequence). CDR3 sequence: CASSPSTGYYGYTF. The CDR3 DNA follows: TGTGCCAGCAGTCCCTCGACAGGCTACTATGGCTACACCTTC.

This clone showed up just once. The V gene is TRBV7-2, the J gene TRBJ2-3; the D gene is possibly TRBD2 (5 bases). Germline CDR1 is SGHTA and CDR2 is FQGNSA. The CDR3 covers 14 residues. The ends were cut back, 0 bases at V and 9 bases at J, with 13 bases in the middle. This chain's CDR3 is CASSLATTTGTQYF. The DNA of the CDR3 is TGTGCCAGCAGCTTAGCCACAACAACGGGAACGCAGTATTTT. Variable domain in full (rest from reference TRBV7-2 and TRBJ2-3): GAGVSQSPSNKVTEKGKDVELRCDPISGHTALYWYRQSLGQGLEFLIYFQGNSAPDKSGLPSDRFSAERTGGSVSTLTIQRTQQEDSAVYLCASSLATTTGTQYFGPGTRLTVL.

The rearrangement links TRBV18 to TRBJ1-1, with D hard to call. V gave up 0 bases and J gave up 5 bases, with 16 bases separating them. The CDR3 is 16 amino acids. Germline values: CDR1 KGHSH, CDR2 LQKENI. The CDR3 DNA is TGTGCCAGCTCACCACCGGCGAGAGGATGGGAAACTGAAGCTTTCTTT. Translated, it gives CASSPPARGWETEAFF.

The chain is built from TRBV7-9 and TRBJ1-3; a weak D match, TRBD1 (5 bases). V lost 0 bases and J lost 1, with 10 bases in between. The CDR3 is 16 residues long. Germline V lookup: CDR1 SEHNR, CDR2 FQNEAQ (reference sequence). The CDR3 sequence is CASSLATVLSGNTIYF. The CDR3 DNA reads as TGTGCCAGCAGCTTAGCGACAGTCTTATCTGGAAACACCATATATTTT.

The rearrangement uses TRBV7-9 and TRBJ2-5; 13 nucleotides match TRBD2. This CDR3 comprises 14 residues. CDR1 is SEHNR and CDR2 is FQNEAQ in the germline V gene (reference sequence). V was pared by 3 bases and J by 5 bases, with 0 bases of the junction left unmatched. CDR3 sequence (DNA): TGTGCCAGCAGCTTGACTAGCGGGAGGGAGACCCAGTACTTC. Translation gives CASSLTSGRETQYF.

The chain links TRBV7-2 to TRBJ2-6; D is uncertain. CDR3 length: 14 residues. Looked up from germline, CDR1 is SGHTA and CDR2 is FQGNSA. V was clipped by 3 bases and J by 1 base, with 4 bases between them. CDR3 sequence reads: CASSLYSGANVLTF. CDR3 DNA: TGTGCCAGCAGCTTGTATTCTGGGGCCAACGTCCTGACTTTC.

The J gene is TRBJ2-3, the V gene TRBV6-5; possible D gene TRBD1, 5 bases. The CDR3 runs 15 residues. Germline assignment: CDR1 MNHEY and CDR2 SVGAGI. Trimming stripped 5 bases from V and 3 bases from J, with 15 bases between. The CDR3: CASSPRTTTTDTQYF. For the CDR3, the DNA is TGTGCCAGCAGTCCGCGGACAACTACTACAGATACGCAGTATTTT.

CDR3 loop: CASSLGQGKSYEQYF. CDR3 coding DNA: TGTGCCAGCAGTTTGGGACAGGGTAAATCCTACGAGCAGTACTTC. This chain links TRBV27 with TRBJ2-7; 9 bases match TRBD1. CDR1 MNHEY and CDR2 SMNVEV come from the germline V gene (reference sequence). The V segment lost 3 bases and the J segment 1 base; nucleotides outside the gene matches: 4. CDR3 length equals 15 residues.

In its sample, this clone was seen a few times. This chain links TRBV11-2 with TRBJ2-5; 8 bases agree with TRBD2. Germline loops: CDR1 SGHAT, CDR2 FQNNGV. This CDR3 spans 14 amino acids. The J segment lost 7 bases and the V segment lost 5 bases, leaving 9 bases of the junction unmatched. The CDR3 protein is CASSVVGAGGTQYF. CDR3 nucleotides: TGTGCCAGCAGCGTTGTAGGGGCGGGGGGGACCCAGTACTTC.

The rearrangement joins TRBV19 to TRBJ2-2; TRBD2 is a possible D gene (6 bases). The ends were cut back, 3 bases at V and 4 bases at J, with 12 bases in the middle. Germline CDR1 is LNHDA and CDR2 is SQIVND (reference sequence). The CDR3 totals 15 residues. The CDR3 DNA sequence: TGTGCCAGTAGTATTCCCTTAGCGGCCACCGGGGAGCTGTTTTTT. Residues: CASSIPLAATGELFF. The full variable domain, rest sourced from reference TRBV19 and TRBJ2-2, is DGGITQSPKYLFRKEGQNVTLSCEQNLNHDAMYWYRQDPGQGLRLIYYSQIVNDFQKGDIAEGYSVSREKKESFPLTVTSAQKNPTAFYLCASSIPLAATGELFFGEGSRLTVL.